This entry lists 20 T cell receptor beta chains sequenced from one sample in a study of blood T cell repertoires in COVID-19. The method was immunoSEQ multiplex PCR; TCRdb's version includes in-frame clones alone and lacks a portion of them. The sample lists under 250,000 clones, around 90% occurring once. Material: peripheral blood. Receptor source: a man in his 60s who had recovered from COVID-19.

The rearrangement links TRBV6-5 to TRBJ1-4; the match to TRBD1 covers 7 bases. J gave up 5 bases and V 7 bases, and 10 bases lay outside the gene matches. Looked up from germline, CDR1 is MNHEY and CDR2 is SVGAGI. The CDR3 runs to 15 residues. The CDR3 DNA sequence: TGTGCCAGCAAAGTACAGGGGCTGGGAAATGAAAAACTGTTTTTT. This gives the protein CASKVQGLGNEKLFF.

This clone is judged medium-sized (0.01 to 0.1%). The CDR3 DNA is TGTGCCAGCTCACCACCAGGCGGGGCCGATTCCTACGAGCAGTACTTC. Translation: CASSPPGGADSYEQYF. This sequence joins TRBV18 and TRBJ2-7, with a possible D match to TRBD2 (6 bases). The CDR3 extends over 16 amino acids. V shed 0 bases and J shed 1 base, with 13 bases lying between them. Germline V gene sequence: CDR1 KGHSH, CDR2 LQKENI.

The chain links TRBV10-3 to TRBJ1-5; perhaps TRBD1 as D (5 bases). The CDR3 covers 14 residues. Germline CDR1 is ENHRY and CDR2 is SYGVKD. Trimming took off 6 bases at V and 6 bases at J, with 15 bases between the two ends. The CDR3 loop is CAISQGIEIQPQHF. CDR3 DNA sequence: TGTGCCATCAGCCAGGGAATCGAAATTCAGCCCCAGCATTTT.

The chain couples TRBV3-1 (or the pseudogene TRBV3-2) to TRBJ2-1; 9 bases match TRBD2. Germline-derived CDR1 and CDR2 are LGHDT and YNNKEL (reference sequence). CDR3 size: 16 residues. V shed 4 bases, J shed 0 bases, and the junction held 4 bases outside the gene matches. CDR3 DNA: TGTGCCAGCAGCCCAGCGGGGGGCTTCTCCTACAATGAGCAGTTCTTC. It codes for CASSPAGGFSYNEQFF.

The chain carries TRBV5-1 and TRBJ2-7; TRBD2 aligns across 8 bases. Germline CDR1 reads SGHRS; CDR2 reads YFSETQ. V gave up 4 bases and J gave up 6 bases; unmatched junction bases: 9. This CDR3 spans 14 amino acids. CDR3 in DNA: TGCGCCAGCAGCCGGGAGGGGGTTGCGGGCGAGCAGTACTTC. It specifies CASSREGVAGEQYF. The variable domain in full, with the rest retrieved from reference TRBV5-1 and TRBJ2-7, is KAGVTQTPRYLIKTRGQQVTLSCSPISGHRSVSWYQQTPGQGLQFLFEYFSETQRNKGNFPGRFSGRQFSNSRSEMNVSTLELGDSALYLCASSREGVAGEQYFGPGTRLTVT.

A single count supports this clone. This chain links TRBV5-1 with TRBJ2-1; the match to TRBD2 covers 10 bases. V lost 6 bases to trimming and J lost 3 bases; unmatched junction nucleotides: 3. CDR3 size: 14 residues. CDR1 and CDR2 (germline): SGHRS, YFSETQ. The CDR3: CASNERGGYNEQFF. The CDR3 DNA sequence: TGCGCCAGCAACGAGCGGGGGGGCTACAATGAGCAGTTCTTC.

V is TRBV19 and J is TRBJ1-2, with D possibly matching TRBD1 (6 bases). This CDR3 contains 14 residues. Germline V gene lookup returns CDR1 LNHDA and CDR2 SQIVND (reference sequence). Trimming pared 3 bases from V and 3 bases from J, leaving 11 bases between. The CDR3 reads CASSIPRGDYGYTF. In nucleotides, the CDR3 is TGTGCCAGTAGTATTCCCAGGGGTGACTATGGCTACACCTTC.

The chain employs TRBV6-5 and TRBJ2-7; 11 nucleotides agree with TRBD2. The ends lost 6 bases at V and 4 bases at J; junction bases unmatched: 5. The CDR3 extends over 14 amino acids. Per the germline V gene, CDR1 is MNHEY and CDR2 is SVGAGI. CDR3 in amino acids: CASRTTSGGYEQYF. As DNA, the CDR3 is TGTGCCAGCAGAACAACTAGCGGGGGATACGAGCAGTACTTC.

The J gene is TRBJ1-6, the V gene TRBV4-1, with TRBD1 identical over 9 bases. CDR1 and CDR2 (germline): MGHRA, YSYEKL. After removal of 1 base from V and 10 bases from J, the junction contained 5 bases not matched to a gene. The CDR3 spans 15 residues. Written as DNA, the CDR3 is TGCGCCAGCAGCCAAGCGGGACAGGGACGGTCACCCCTCCACTTT. Translated: CASSQAGQGRSPLHF.

This clone has a count of ten or more. The chain combines TRBV27 with TRBJ2-1; 9 positions agree with TRBD2. This CDR3 is built from 18 residues. Germline trimming cut 2 bases from V and 5 bases from J; bases unmatched to any gene: 13. CDR1 is MNHEY, CDR2 SMNVEV, per germline (reference sequence). The CDR3 nucleotides read TGTGCCAGCAGTTTAACAAAAGGACTAGCGAGGAACCACAATGAGCAGTTCTTC. Translating it yields CASSLTKGLARNHNEQFF.

V gene TRBV9 combines with J gene TRBJ1-1, with TRBD1 identical over 7 bases. Germline assignment: CDR1 SGDLS and CDR2 YYNGEE. This CDR3 has 17 residues. V lost 3 bases, J lost 5 bases, and 16 bases stayed unmatched. In DNA, the CDR3 is TGTGCCAGCAGCGACTTGGGACAGAAGAACTCCATTACTGAAGCTTTCTTT. Its protein product is CASSDLGQKNSITEAFF. The whole variable domain, remainder taken from reference TRBV9 and TRBJ1-1, is DSGVTQTPKHLITATGQRVTLRCSPRSGDLSVYWYQQSLDQGLQFLIQYYNGEERAKGNILERFSAQQFPDLHSELNLSSLELGDSALYFCASSDLGQKNSITEAFFGQGTRLTVV.

In DNA form, the CDR3 reads TGTGCCTGGAGTTCGGGGACAGGGACTTACGAGCAGTACTTC. It is translated as CAWSSGTGTYEQYF. The genes are TRBV30 and TRBJ2-7, with 9 bases matching TRBD1. CDR1 and CDR2 from the germline V gene are GTSNPN and SVGIG (reference sequence). The V gene end was trimmed by 2 bases and the J gene end by 4 bases; junction bases not matched to a gene: 6. The CDR3 runs 14 residues.

On this clone itself: One end of the junction is discordant with germline, which a read error may explain. This chain uses TRBV18 with TRBJ1-4; the D is unclear. This CDR3 has 11 amino acids. The germline gives CDR1 KGHSH, CDR2 LQKENI. As DNA, the CDR3 is TGTGCCAGCTCACCAGTCGGACTGATGCCTTTT. Protein product: CASSPVGLMPF.

This clone appeared once. The chain employs TRBV18 and TRBJ2-4, with 11 nucleotides matching TRBD2. With V trimmed by 3 bases and J by 6 bases, 7 bases remained unmatched. The germline V gene encodes CDR1 KGHSH and CDR2 LQKENI. This CDR3 has 16 amino acids. CDR3: CASSPIAGGPGNIQYF. For the CDR3, the DNA is TGTGCCAGCTCACCCATAGCGGGGGGGCCTGGAAACATTCAGTACTTC.

This chain joins TRBV7-9 and TRBJ2-2, with TRBD1 matching 7 bases. V was clipped by 8 bases and J by 4 bases; unmatched bases: 7. Germline CDR1 is SEHNR and CDR2 is FQNEAQ (reference sequence). This CDR3 has 14 residues. The CDR3 loop reads CASGLDRATGELFF. The CDR3 DNA is TGTGCCAGCGGACTCGACAGGGCCACCGGGGAGCTGTTTTTT.

The CDR3 sequence is CASSLSGGQGEKLFF. CDR3 nucleotides: TGTGCCAGCTCTCTTTCGGGGGGCCAGGGTGAAAAACTGTTTTTT. This chain connects TRBV18 to TRBJ1-4, with D possibly being TRBD1 (6 bases). CDR3 length: 15 amino acids. Trimming took off 6 bases at V and 7 bases at J, with 18 bases between the two ends. From germline, CDR1 is KGHSH and CDR2 LQKENI.

The rearrangement joins TRBV2 to TRBJ2-7; TRBD1 matches 7 bases. The CDR3 loop spans 13 amino acids. The J segment lost 7 bases and the V segment lost 7 bases, leaving 10 bases of the junction unmatched. Germline CDR1 SNHLY, CDR2 FYNNEI. The CDR3 sequence: CASTRGSFREQYF. Here the CDR3 DNA reads TGTGCCAGCACCAGGGGGTCCTTTCGGGAGCAGTACTTC.

The chain joins TRBV12-5 to TRBJ2-7; 11 bases are shared with TRBD1. The CDR3 consists of 15 residues. V lost 6 bases and J lost 0; bases outside the gene matches: 4. The germline gives CDR1 LGHNT, CDR2 FRNRAP. CDR3 in amino acids: CASGPGTGGSYEQYF. The CDR3 nucleotides read TGTGCTAGTGGCCCCGGGACAGGGGGCTCCTACGAGCAGTACTTC. The full variable domain, rest sourced from reference TRBV12-5 and TRBJ2-7, is DARVTQTPRHKVTEMGQEVTMRCQPILGHNTVFWYRQTMMQGLELLAYFRNRAPLDDSGMPKDRFSAEMPDATLATLKIQPSEPRDSAVYFCASGPGTGGSYEQYFGPGTRLTVT.

This sequence joins TRBV28 and TRBJ2-1, with 13 bases aligning to TRBD2. CDR3 length equals 17 residues. Germline V CDR1 and CDR2: MDHEN, SYDVKM. With V trimmed by 1 base and J by 5 bases, 5 bases remained unmatched. This chain's CDR3 is CASSLYPGTSGNNEQFF. As DNA, the CDR3 is TGTGCCAGCAGTTTATACCCCGGGACTAGCGGGAACAATGAGCAGTTCTTC.

This chain uses TRBV5-1 with TRBJ2-7; 7 nucleotides line up with TRBD1. The CDR3 loop spans 13 amino acids. Trimming removed 5 bases from V and 0 bases from J; junction bases left unmatched: 2. Germline lookup yields CDR1 SGHRS and CDR2 YFSETQ. Here the CDR3 DNA reads TGCGCCAGCAGAGGACAGGCCTCCTACGAGCAGTACTTC. Protein sequence: CASRGQASYEQYF.